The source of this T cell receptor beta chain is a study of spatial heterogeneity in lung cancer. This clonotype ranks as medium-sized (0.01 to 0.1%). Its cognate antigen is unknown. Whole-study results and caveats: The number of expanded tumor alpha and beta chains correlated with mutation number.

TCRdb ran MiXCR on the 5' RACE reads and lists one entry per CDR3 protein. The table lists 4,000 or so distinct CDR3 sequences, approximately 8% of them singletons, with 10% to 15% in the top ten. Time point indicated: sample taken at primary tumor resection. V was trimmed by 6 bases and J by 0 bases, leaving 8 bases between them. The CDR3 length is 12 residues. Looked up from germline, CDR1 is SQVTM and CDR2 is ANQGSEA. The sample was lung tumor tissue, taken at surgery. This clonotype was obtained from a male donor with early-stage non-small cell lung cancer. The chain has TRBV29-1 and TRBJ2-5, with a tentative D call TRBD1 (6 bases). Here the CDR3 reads CSVGTNQETQYF. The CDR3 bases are TGCAGCGTGGGGACAAACCAAGAGACCCAGTACTTC.